The TCR beta chain under discussion was sequenced for a study of CD8 T cells in Susac syndrome (dated by TCRdb to about 2019). For the wider study: Among the sequenced Susac syndrome patients, about 6 had clinically active disease and roughly eight were in clinical remission. Repertoire sequencing was used to test whether CD8+ T cell activation and differentiation in Susac syndrome was antigen driven. CD8+ T cell repertoire clonality was compared between around eleven healthy donors, some 14 Susac syndrome patients and some 15 multiple sclerosis patients. At blood withdrawal, Susac syndrome patients were therapy-naive, treated with corticosteroids (with IVIg additionally given to some), or treated with IVIg alone.

Peripheral blood CD8+ and CD4+ T cells from healthy donors, Susac syndrome patients and multiple sclerosis patients were profiled using high-throughput TCR beta sequencing. The Susac syndrome patients fulfilled recently defined diagnostic criteria for definite or probable disease. Bulk CD8+ and CD4+ T cells were purified magnetically by negative isolation, whereas CD8+ TEMRA cells were enriched by FACS. Blood was drawn into EDTA tubes, processed within 24 hours, and PBMCs were isolated by density gradient centrifugation. PBMCs destined for TCR sequencing were cryopreserved in liquid nitrogen and later thawed in a 37 °C water bath. The sorted or isolated CD4+, CD8+ and CD8+ TEMRA cells reached a purity of at least 90%. Broad study findings and their caveats: Some 15 Susac-specific public clones were identified in the total CD8+ repertoire, and four or five Susac-specific public clones were identified in the CD8+ TEMRA repertoire. The number of individuals in the TCR sequencing and HLA analysis was acknowledged as relatively small. Susac syndrome CD8+ repertoires showed clonal expansion, highest in CD8+ TEMRA cells and greater in clinically active than remitting patients.

A note on this clonotype: Its antigen is unknown. Within one base of it there is no much larger clone, and no base qualities were kept.

RNA was extracted using the RNeasy kit, and roughly 0.5 to 1 microgram was reverse transcribed with random hexamers. The immunoSEQ multiplex PCR assay, which covers 54 Vbeta and 13 Jbeta segments, was used to amplify TCR beta CDR3 regions. PCR amplification bias was corrected using a synthetic template baseline for primer optimization and computational correction. For the original study's pipeline: Reads were annotated to V, D and J genes per IMGT and analyzed with immunoSEQ Analyzer, keeping only productive sequences. Clonality was computed as one minus Shannon entropy normalized by log2 of the number of productive unique sequences. Public and private clones were assessed among the 100 most prevalent clones of each patient and control. Clones were defined as Susac-specific when absent from the healthy and MS cohorts, from about 1,100 published viral clones and from other ImmuneACCESS disease sequences. Starting from the raw public reads, TCRdb applied fastp trimming at Q25, assembled clones with MiXCR and retained in-frame beta chains. For every CDR3 protein sequence, its rows merge into one entry that carries the most common genes and DNA. These V and J calls are TCRdb output, not the study's own analysis. This sample lists around 100,000 distinct CDR3 sequences; around 95% were detected once. The ten largest clones take up around 0.3% of the sample.

Sequenced input: CD8+ T cells from PBMCs. This sequence originates from a human donor with Susac syndrome.

CDR3 region: CASSLTPPETQYF. Read as DNA, the sequence is TGTGCCAGCAGCTTGACTCCCCCAGAGACCCAGTACTTC. The rearranged chain carries TRBV11-3 and TRBJ2-5; the D gene lacks a confident call. The germline V gene encodes CDR1 SGHNT and CDR2 YENEEA. V and J are truncated by 3 bases and 4 bases respectively, leaving an intervening sequence of 9 bases. The CDR3 measures 13 amino acids from cysteine to phenylalanine. The DNA shown is the 39-base CDR3, in frame from base 1.